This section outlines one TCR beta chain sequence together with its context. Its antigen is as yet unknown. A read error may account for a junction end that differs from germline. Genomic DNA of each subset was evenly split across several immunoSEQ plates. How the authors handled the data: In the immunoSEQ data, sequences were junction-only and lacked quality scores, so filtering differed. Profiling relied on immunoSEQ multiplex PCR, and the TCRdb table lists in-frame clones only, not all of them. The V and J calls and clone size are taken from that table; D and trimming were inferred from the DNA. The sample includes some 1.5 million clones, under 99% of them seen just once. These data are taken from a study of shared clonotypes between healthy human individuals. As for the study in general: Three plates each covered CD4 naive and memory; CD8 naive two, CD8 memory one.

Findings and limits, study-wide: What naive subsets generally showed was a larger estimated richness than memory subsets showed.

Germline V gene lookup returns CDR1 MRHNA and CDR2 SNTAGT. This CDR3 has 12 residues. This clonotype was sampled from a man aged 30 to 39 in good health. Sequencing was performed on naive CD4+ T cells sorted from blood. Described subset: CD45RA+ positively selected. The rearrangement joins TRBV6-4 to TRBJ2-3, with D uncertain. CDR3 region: CASSDRQGRLDF. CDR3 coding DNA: TGTGCCAGCAGTGACCGCCAAGGCCGATTGGATTTT.